The 20 T cell receptor beta chains given below trace back to one sample, sequenced in a study of cytomegalovirus exposure and HLA in healthy donors. 13 Jbeta primers and 60 Vbeta primers were used for the PCR. Sequencing used immunoSEQ multiplex PCR; TCRdb keeps in-frame clones, though not all of them. This sample has around 150,000 clones, with approximately 78% found just once. Sequenced input: PBMCs. The receptors were sampled from a woman aged 40 to 50 in good health and CMV-seropositive.

J is TRBJ2-1 and V is TRBV7-9; tentatively, D is TRBD2 (6 bases). This CDR3 is 12 amino acids long. Trimming stripped 3 bases from V and 7 bases from J, with 7 bases between. Per the germline V gene, CDR1 is SEHNR and CDR2 is FQNEAQ (reference sequence). DNA for the CDR3: TGTGCCAGCAGCTTGGAGGGAAATGAGCAGTTCTTC. Protein sequence: CASSLEGNEQFF.

This chain joins TRBV6-5 and TRBJ2-3; 12 nucleotides align to TRBD2. Trimming at V came to 5 bases and at J to 6 bases, leaving 6 bases not matched to a gene. The CDR3 consists of 15 residues. Germline CDR1 is MNHEY and CDR2 is SVGAGI. CDR3: CASSPLAGGRDTQYF. The CDR3 nucleotides read TGTGCCAGCAGTCCACTAGCGGGAGGTCGCGATACGCAGTATTTT.

The chain uses TRBV19 and TRBJ2-3, with TRBD2 matching 11 bases. V gave up 9 bases and J gave up 1 base; unmatched junction bases: 3. This CDR3 is 14 amino acids long. The germline gives CDR1 LNHDA, CDR2 SQIVND (reference sequence). CDR3 region: CARRLAGRTDTQYF. Here the CDR3 DNA reads TGTGCCAGACGACTAGCGGGGCGCACAGATACGCAGTATTTT.

Note on this clone: Other DNA sequences from this sample encode an identical CDR3 as well. The chain recombines TRBV9 with TRBJ2-7; 10 bases align to TRBD2. The CDR3 has 14 amino acids. The germline gives CDR1 SGDLS, CDR2 YYNGEE. With V trimmed by 2 bases and J by 3 bases, 2 bases remained unmatched. CDR3 residues: CASSVASGSYEQYF. The CDR3 coding sequence is TGTGCCAGCAGCGTGGCTAGCGGGAGCTACGAGCAGTACTTC.

The rearrangement joins TRBV4-1 to TRBJ2-1; TRBD1 is a possible D gene (5 bases). The germline gives CDR1 MGHRA, CDR2 YSYEKL. V was pared by 2 bases and J by 4 bases, with 21 bases between. This CDR3 is built from 18 residues. CDR3 loop: CASSQLIQASSSYNEQFF. The CDR3 coding sequence is TGCGCCAGCAGCCAACTTATACAGGCTTCCTCAAGTTACAATGAGCAGTTCTTC.

This chain links TRBV7-9 with TRBJ1-1, with 9 bases aligning to TRBD1. Trimming at V came to 1 base and at J to 3 bases, leaving 6 bases not matched to a gene. The germline V gene encodes CDR1 SEHNR and CDR2 FQNEAQ (reference sequence). The CDR3 covers 16 residues. The CDR3 region has the DNA TGTGCCAGCAGCTTAGATGGCCGGGACAGGGACACTGAAGCTTTCTTT. It is translated as CASSLDGRDRDTEAFF.

The chain carries TRBV6-1 and TRBJ1-6; weak D call: TRBD1 (5 bases). CDR1 MNHNS and CDR2 SASEGT come from the germline V gene. The CDR3 runs 13 residues. Trimming left V 6 bases short and J 3 bases short, with 6 bases between. The CDR3 DNA follows: TGTGCCAGCAGGACAGACTATAATTCACCCCTCCACTTT. It is translated as CASRTDYNSPLHF.

The chain combines TRBV19 with TRBJ2-5, with 9 bases lining up with TRBD2. CDR1 and CDR2 (germline): LNHDA, SQIVND (reference sequence). Trimming took 2 bases from V and 1 from J; bases not matched to a gene: 2. This CDR3 region has 15 residues. The CDR3 is CASSISAGGQETQYF. CDR3 in DNA: TGTGCCAGTAGTATATCAGCGGGGGGCCAAGAGACCCAGTACTTC.

This sequence joins TRBV4-2 and TRBJ1-1; D possibly corresponds to TRBD1 (6 bases). The CDR3 extends over 14 amino acids. Germline V CDR1 and CDR2: LGHNA, YNFKEQ. Trimming left V 0 bases short and J 7 bases short, with 12 bases between. The CDR3 DNA follows: TGTGCCAGCAGCCAAGATAAGGAGGACAGTGAAGCTTTCTTT. This gives the protein CASSQDKEDSEAFF.

V is TRBV28 and J is TRBJ2-3; 9 nucleotides match TRBD2. This CDR3 contains 13 residues. V trimming: 7 bases; J trimming: 5 bases; junction bases outside the gene matches: 4. CDR1 and CDR2 from the germline V gene are MDHEN and SYDVKM. CDR3 nucleotide sequence: TGTGCCAGCACTAGCGGGGCCAAAGATACGCAGTATTTT. This encodes CASTSGAKDTQYF.

This clone occurred a few times. V and J are TRBV7-6 and TRBJ2-1, with 14 bases identical to TRBD2. Germline V gene sequence: CDR1 SGHVS, CDR2 FNYEAQ. V dropped 5 bases and J dropped 6; count of bases not matched to a gene: 3. This CDR3 comprises 15 residues. CDR3 sequence reads: CASSPGLAGANEQFF. CDR3 sequence (DNA): TGTGCCAGCAGCCCGGGACTAGCGGGGGCCAATGAGCAGTTCTTC.

This sequence joins TRBV2 and TRBJ1-2; D is perhaps TRBD1 (6 bases). This CDR3 is built from 14 residues. The V gene lost 6 bases and the J gene lost 1 base, with 12 bases spanning the gap. The germline CDR1 and CDR2 sequences are SNHLY and FYNNEI. CDR3 sequence reads: CASRGDTFNYGYTF. The CDR3 DNA is TGTGCCAGCAGGGGGGACACCTTTAACTATGGCTACACCTTC.

The rearrangement links TRBV5-1 to TRBJ2-6; unclear D gene. Germline assignment: CDR1 SGHRS and CDR2 YFSETQ. The CDR3 is 15 residues long. V dropped 2 bases and J dropped 2 bases, with 8 bases sitting between them. This CDR3 reads CASSFGVTGANVLTF. For the CDR3, the DNA is TGCGCCAGCAGCTTCGGAGTGACTGGGGCCAACGTCCTGACTTTC.

This chain links TRBV30 with TRBJ2-5; 8 nucleotides match TRBD2. Trimming cost V 2 bases and J 11 bases; bases outside gene matches: 4. Germline V gene lookup returns CDR1 GTSNPN and CDR2 SVGIG (reference sequence). The CDR3 has 11 amino acids. The DNA for the CDR3 is TGTGCCTGGAGTTTGCCGGGAGGGCAGTACTTC. Its protein is CAWSLPGGQYF. Filled out from reference TRBV30 and TRBJ2-5, the complete variable domain reads SQTIHQWPATLVQPVGSPLSLECTVEGTSNPNLYWYRQAAGRGLQLLFYSVGIGQISSEVPQNLSASRPQDRQFILSSKKLLLSDSGFYLCAWSLPGGQYFGPGTRLLVL.

This chain joins TRBV28 and TRBJ2-5; D is possibly TRBD2 (6 bases). This CDR3 has 16 residues. V was trimmed by 5 bases and J by 5 bases, leaving 21 bases between them. CDR1 is MDHEN, CDR2 SYDVKM, per germline. The chain's CDR3 is CASSVRDFPRRETQYF. CDR3 nucleotide sequence: TGTGCCAGCAGTGTACGGGACTTTCCAAGACGGGAGACCCAGTACTTC. Combining the CDR3 with reference TRBV28 and TRBJ2-5 gives the whole variable domain DVKVTQSSRYLVKRTGEKVFLECVQDMDHENMFWYRQDPGLGLRLIYFSYDVKMKEKGDIPEGYSVSREKKERFSLILESASTNQTSMYLCASSVRDFPRRETQYFGPGTRLLVL.

The rearrangement joins TRBV23-1 to TRBJ2-5, with 10 positions matching TRBD2. The end of the DNA fits TRBJ2-7 better, so the J call may be wrong. TRBV23-1 is given ORF status, its function remaining uncertain. This CDR3 is built from 22 residues. CDR3 in amino acids: CASRVNQEGASGSWAPRDEQYF. CDR3 in DNA: TGCGCCAGCAGAGTCAATCAGGAGGGGGCTAGCGGGAGTTGGGCCCCGCGAGACGAGCAGTACTTC.

The chain links TRBV19 to TRBJ2-4; 13 nucleotides align to TRBD2. The CDR3 sequence is 19 residues long. In germline, CDR1 is LNHDA, CDR2 SQIVND (reference sequence). With V trimmed by 3 bases and J by 1 base, 9 bases remained unmatched. In nucleotides, the CDR3 is TGTGCCAGTAGTATTTACGGGACTAGCGGGATGTGGGCCAAAAACATTCAGTACTTC. It encodes CASSIYGTSGMWAKNIQYF.

This chain's CDR3 is CAWSVQGNEQYF. CDR3 in DNA: TGTGCCTGGAGTGTACAGGGGAACGAGCAGTACTTC. The chain joins TRBV30 to TRBJ2-5; 7 positions match TRBD1. With the DNA end fitting TRBJ2-7 better, the J assignment may be wrong. CDR1 and CDR2 (germline): GTSNPN, SVGIG (reference sequence). This CDR3 spans 12 amino acids.

The rearrangement uses TRBV5-1 and TRBJ2-7; 11 nucleotides agree with TRBD1. After removal of 4 bases from V and 6 bases from J, the junction contained 6 bases not matched to a gene. CDR3 length: 14 amino acids. The V gene's germline CDR1 is SGHRS and CDR2 YFSETQ. The CDR3 DNA follows: TGCGCCAGCAGCCCCGGGACAGGGGGTACCGAGCAGTACTTC. Its translation: CASSPGTGGTEQYF.

V is TRBV5-8 and J is TRBJ2-3; no firm D call. Germline V gives CDR1 SGHTS, CDR2 YDEGEE. Trimming took 4 bases from V and 4 from J, leaving 7 bases between them. CDR3 length: 12 amino acids. The CDR3 sequence: CASSPPPDTQYF. As DNA, the CDR3 is TGTGCCAGCAGCCCTCCCCCAGATACGCAGTATTTT.